These 7 T cell receptor beta chains share one sample of origin, sequenced in a study of cytomegalovirus exposure and HLA in healthy donors. Sequencing was performed with immunoSEQ multiplex PCR; in TCRdb, only in-frame clones are kept and a portion is missing. The sample holds about 180,000 clones, 85% seen once. Material for sequencing was PBMCs. The origin of the receptors is a man between 18 and 35 years old in good health and CMV-seropositive.

Points on this clone: At one boundary the junction diverges from the germline segment, which might be a read error. The chain recombines TRBV7-7 with TRBJ2-5; maybe TRBD2 (6 bases). From germline, CDR1 is SSHAT and CDR2 FNYEAQ (reference sequence). The CDR3 has 15 residues. CDR3 in amino acids: CASSLVGGRGETQYF. The CDR3 region has the DNA TGTGCTAGCAGCTTAGTTGGGGGACGGGGGGAGACCCAGTACTTC.

V and J are TRBV11-3 and TRBJ1-1; 7 bases align to TRBD1. CDR3 size: 14 residues. J was trimmed by 2 bases and V by 5 bases; bases with no gene match: 5. CDR1 and CDR2 (germline): SGHNT, YENEEA. The CDR3: CASSRRQGNTEAFF. DNA of the CDR3: TGTGCCAGCAGCCGTCGACAGGGCAACACTGAAGCTTTCTTT.

The chain is built from TRBV2 and TRBJ2-5, with TRBD2 matching over 7 bases. The germline CDR1 and CDR2 sequences are SNHLY and FYNNEI. The CDR3 runs to 15 residues. The V and J ends lost 6 bases and 3 bases, in that order; junction bases with no gene match: 10. This CDR3 reads CASRRGRGGKETQYF. The CDR3, as DNA: TGTGCCAGCAGACGTGGGCGGGGAGGGAAAGAGACCCAGTACTTC.

The CDR3 DNA reads as TGTGCCAGCAGTGAAGACCCCGGGGTTAATTCACCCCTCCACTTT. Translating it yields CASSEDPGVNSPLHF. The chain uses TRBV6-1 and TRBJ1-6; no definite D call. Looked up from germline, CDR1 is MNHNS and CDR2 is SASEGT. The CDR3 is made up of 15 amino acids. The V end was cut by 1 base, the J end by 6 bases, with 10 bases between.

The V call is TRBV4-1, the J call TRBJ1-2; no clear D. V was cut by 2 bases and J by 8 bases, with 18 bases left in between. This CDR3 has 15 residues. The V gene's germline CDR1 is MGHRA and CDR2 YSYEKL. DNA of the CDR3: TGCGCCAGCAGCCAAACCGACGGAGCGGTGGTCGGCTACACCTTC. Residues: CASSQTDGAVVGYTF.

The chain uses TRBV5-1 and TRBJ2-5; the match to TRBD2 covers 10 bases. Germline trimming cut 0 bases from V and 1 base from J; bases unmatched to any gene: 3. The CDR3 covers 16 residues. Germline CDR1 reads SGHRS; CDR2 reads YFSETQ. CDR3 region: CASSLDLAGAQETQYF. The CDR3 bases are TGCGCCAGCAGCTTGGACCTAGCGGGGGCCCAAGAGACCCAGTACTTC.

Here the CDR3 reads CAWSAKEAGNEKLFF. The CDR3 bases are TGTGCCTGGAGTGCGAAGGAAGCCGGGAATGAAAAACTGTTTTTT. The chain is built from TRBV30 and TRBJ1-4; D remains ambiguous. Per the germline V gene, CDR1 is GTSNPN and CDR2 is SVGIG (reference sequence). The CDR3 sequence is 15 residues long. Deletions cut 1 base from V and 5 bases from J, with 14 bases between.